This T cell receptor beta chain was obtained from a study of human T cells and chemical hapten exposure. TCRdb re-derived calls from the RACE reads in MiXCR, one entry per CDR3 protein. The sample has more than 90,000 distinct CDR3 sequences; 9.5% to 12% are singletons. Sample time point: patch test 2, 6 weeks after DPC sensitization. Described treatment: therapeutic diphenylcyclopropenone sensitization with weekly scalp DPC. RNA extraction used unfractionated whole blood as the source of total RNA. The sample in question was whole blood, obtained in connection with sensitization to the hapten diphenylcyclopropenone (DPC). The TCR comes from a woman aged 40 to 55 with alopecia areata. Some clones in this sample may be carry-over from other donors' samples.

CDR3 amino acids: CASSFDFGGQPQHF. The CDR3 DNA follows: TGTGCCAGCAGTTTCGACTTCGGCGGTCAGCCCCAGCATTTT. V gene TRBV27 combines with J gene TRBJ1-5, with D unresolved. Per the germline V gene, CDR1 is MNHEY and CDR2 is SMNVEV (reference sequence). Trimming left V 3 bases short and J 6 bases short, with 12 bases between. This CDR3 is 14 amino acids long.